Sequencing of this T cell receptor beta chain was carried out in a study of CD8 T cells in Susac syndrome. RNA, at roughly 0.45 to 1 ug, was reverse transcribed with random hexamers. TCRdb re-derived calls from the immunoSEQ multiplex PCR reads in MiXCR, one entry per CDR3 protein. This table holds around 170,000 distinct CDR3 sequences, roughly 96% found once. TCR beta from blood CD8+ and CD4+ T cells was sequenced. TEMRA cells underwent FACS enrichment and CD8+ and CD4+ T cells underwent negative isolation. Between the trimmed V and J ends, which lost 1 base and 4 bases, there was a span of 14 bases. The CDR3 is 14 amino acids. Germline CDR1 DFQATT, CDR2 SNEGSKA (reference sequence).

The specimen was CD8+ T cells from PBMCs. The gene calls are TRBV20-1 and TRBJ2-7, with D possibly matching TRBD1 (6 bases). The sequence was obtained from a human donor with multiple sclerosis. CDR3 in DNA: TGCAGTGCTAGAGCAGGGGCCCATTCGTACGAGCAGTACTTC. Translating gives CSARAGAHSYEQYF.